The present T cell receptor beta chain was sequenced within a study of human T cells and chemical hapten exposure. Study conclusions and caveats: Significantly more large CDR3 similarity clusters were formed by expanded TCRs than by controls.

Per the germline V gene, CDR1 is LGHDT and CDR2 is YNNKEL (reference sequence). V trimming: 4 bases; J trimming: 1 base; junction bases outside the gene matches: 7. This CDR3 has 16 amino acids. This clonotype has more than one count but fewer than ten. The target antigen is unknown. Original analysis: Counts of TCRs in each sample centred on a median of 95,638 and extended from around 25,000 to 690,000. TCRdb called the RACE reads again in MiXCR, with one record for every CDR3 protein. The V and J calls come from TCRdb's annotation, not from the publication. The sample lists some 100,000 distinct CDR3 sequences; roughly a tenth were seen once. As to time point: patch test 2, 6 weeks after DPC sensitization. Treatment noted: therapeutic diphenylcyclopropenone sensitization with weekly scalp DPC. Every donor had alopecia and was 18 to 70 years old; all were suitable for DPC.

This sequence originates from a woman aged 40 to 49 with alopecia areata. Some clones in this sample may be carry-over from other donors' samples. The sample here was whole blood, taken in connection with sensitization to the hapten diphenylcyclopropenone (DPC). The chain uses TRBV3-1 and TRBJ2-5; TRBD1 matches 9 bases. CDR3 amino acids: CASSRKGQGGQETQYF. The CDR3 bases are TGTGCCAGCAGCCGCAAGGGACAGGGAGGCCAAGAGACCCAGTACTTC.